Given below is one T cell receptor beta chain in context. The clone's antigen remains unknown. No much larger clonotype is one base removed from it; base qualities were not supplied. This record comes from a study of blood T cell repertoires in COVID-19 (dated by TCRdb to 2020 to 2021). As for the study more broadly: Samples covering the acute and convalescent phases of COVID-19 were provided by collaborators in the United States, Italy and Spain. The material from the prospective study consisted of cDNA or gDNA derived from T cells, B-cell-depleted T cells, or PBMCs. Subjects who had been exposed to COVID-19, were actively infected with it, or had recovered from it provided the deeply sampled blood TCRbeta repertoires that made up the dataset. The repertoires were released in a freely available public database intended as a resource for research on the immune response to SARS-CoV-2. The samples were drawn from two sources: the first 160 participants of the ongoing ImmuneRACE study, and fewer than 1,500 subjects contributed by 6 global collaborators. The sample metadata nearly always contained a de-identified subject ID, COVID-19 status, age in years and sex. Where available, HLA class I and class II types were obtained from metadata supplied by the sample provider rather than from assay-based typing.

The collaborating institutions used their own protocols to collect whole blood in K2EDTA tubes. Collaborator samples were shipped for TCRbeta analysis as frozen whole blood, isolated PBMCs, or DNA extracted from either sample type. TCRbeta CDR3 regions were amplified from genomic DNA by means of the immunoSEQ Assay, a bias-controlled multiplex PCR. Per the authors' processing: The number of nucleated cells in each sample was estimated from the amplification of reference gene primers within the assay. To quantify the absolute abundance of each unique TCRbeta CDR3 rearrangement, sequence reads were collapsed and filtered. Productive Simpson clonality was computed per sample as the square root of Simpson's diversity index over productive rearrangements. TCRdb took over this immuneACCESS table, retaining in-frame rearrangements with V and J assigned. Such tables are incomplete; in checked studies, under half of the missing clones stem from an unresolved V gene, and the remainder is unexplained. V, J and clone size were drawn from that table, and D and trimming were deduced from the DNA. For this sample there are some 70,000 clones; around 85% appear just once. Approximately 1.4% of the sample goes to the ten largest clones.

Reading the germline V gene (reference sequence) gives CDR1 SGHNT and CDR2 YYREEE. The trim is 4 bases for V and 5 bases for J, with a gap of 18 bases between the germline ends. The CDR3 contains 16 residues, cysteine and phenylalanine counted. Here the CDR3 DNA is all that survives: 48 bases in frame from base 1. Study-wide findings and limitations: How much clinical and demographic metadata was included differed by source and by participant, and the metadata was provided uncurated.

Sequenced input: peripheral blood. The receptor's source is a woman aged 55-70 years with acute or convalescent COVID-19. The chain employs TRBV5-4 and TRBJ2-2, with the D gene not confidently named. The nucleotides are TGTGCCAGCAGCCGTACTGGCAGTGTCGGGACCGGGGAGCTGTTTTTT. The encoded protein is CASSRTGSVGTGELFF.